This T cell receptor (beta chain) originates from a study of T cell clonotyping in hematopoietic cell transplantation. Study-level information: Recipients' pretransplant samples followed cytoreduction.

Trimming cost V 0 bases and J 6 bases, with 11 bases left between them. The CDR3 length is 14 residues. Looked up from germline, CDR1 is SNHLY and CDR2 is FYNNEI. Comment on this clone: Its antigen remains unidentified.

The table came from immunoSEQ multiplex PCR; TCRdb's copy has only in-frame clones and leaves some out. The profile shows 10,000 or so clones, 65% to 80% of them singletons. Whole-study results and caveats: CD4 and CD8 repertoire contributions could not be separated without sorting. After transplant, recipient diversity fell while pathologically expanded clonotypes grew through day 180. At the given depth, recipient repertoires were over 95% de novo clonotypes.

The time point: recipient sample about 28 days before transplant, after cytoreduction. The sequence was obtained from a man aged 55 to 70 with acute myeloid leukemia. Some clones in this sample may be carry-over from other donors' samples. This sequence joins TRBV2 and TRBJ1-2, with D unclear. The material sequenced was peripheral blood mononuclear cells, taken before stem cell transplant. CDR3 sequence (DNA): TGTGCCAGCAGTGAAGCCTCGCAGAAAAATGGCTACACCTTC. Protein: CASSEASQKNGYTF. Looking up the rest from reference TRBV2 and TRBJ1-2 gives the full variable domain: EPEVTQTPSHQVTQMGQEVILRCVPISNHLYFYWYRQILGQKVEFLVSFYNNEISEKSEIFDDQFSVERPDGSNFTLKIRSTKLEDSAMYFCASSEASQKNGYTFGSGTRLTVV.